This T cell receptor beta chain was recorded in a study of OX40 agonist ivuxolimab in advanced cancers. The CDR3 has 15 amino acids. V dropped 2 bases and J dropped 1; count of bases not matched to a gene: 5. The germline CDR1 and CDR2 sequences are GTSNPN and SVGIG (reference sequence). Here immunoSEQ multiplex PCR was the method, and the copy in TCRdb shows in-frame clones only, minus some. There are some 15,000 clones in the sample; about three quarters occur only once, and 41% lies in the top ten. The source is an adult with an advanced solid tumor such as melanoma, head and neck, liver or kidney cancer. Source: CD4+ or CD8+ T cells sorted from blood, taken in a trial of the OX40 agonist ivuxolimab. V usage is TRBV30 and J usage is TRBJ2-3, with TRBD1 matching over 8 bases. For the CDR3, the DNA is TGTGCCTGGAGTCAGACAGGGGTGGGCACAGATACGCAGTATTTT. Protein product: CAWSQTGVGTDTQYF.